This TCR beta chain emerged from a study of cytomegalovirus exposure and HLA in healthy donors. This CDR3 contains 15 residues. V shed 0 bases, J shed 4 bases, and the junction held 3 bases outside the gene matches. CDR1 SGHRS and CDR2 YFSETQ come from the germline V gene. 60 Vbeta and 13 Jbeta primers were used in PCR. Generated by immunoSEQ multiplex PCR, the TCRdb table keeps only in-frame clones and is missing some. This repertoire shows about 180,000 clones, roughly 85% found once; its top ten account for roughly 6%. This TCR was sampled from a man aged 35-49 years in good health and CMV-seropositive. Sequencing was carried out using PBMCs. This chain links TRBV5-1 with TRBJ2-5; TRBD1 agrees at 10 bases. CDR3 protein: CASSLEGDRGETQYF. DNA of the CDR3: TGCGCCAGCAGCTTGGAGGGGGACAGGGGAGAGACCCAGTACTTC.